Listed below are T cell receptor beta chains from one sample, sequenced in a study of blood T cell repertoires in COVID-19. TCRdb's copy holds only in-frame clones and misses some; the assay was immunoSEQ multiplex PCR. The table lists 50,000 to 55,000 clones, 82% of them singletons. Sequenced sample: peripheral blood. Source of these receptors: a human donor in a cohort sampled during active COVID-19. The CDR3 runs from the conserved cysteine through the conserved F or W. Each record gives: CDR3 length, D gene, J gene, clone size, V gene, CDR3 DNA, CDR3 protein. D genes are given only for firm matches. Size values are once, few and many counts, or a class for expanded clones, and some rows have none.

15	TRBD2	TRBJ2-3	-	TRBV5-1	TGCGCCAGCAGCTTGCAGGGAGGGAGCACAGATACGCAGTATTTT	CASSLQGGSTDTQYF
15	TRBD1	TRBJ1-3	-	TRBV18	TGTGCCAGCTCACCAGAGACAGGGGAAGGAAACACCATATATTTT	CASSPETGEGNTIYF
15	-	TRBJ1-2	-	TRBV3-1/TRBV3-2	TGTGCCAGCAGCCAAGACGGGGAGGGGGACTATGGCTACACCTTC	CASSQDGEGDYGYTF
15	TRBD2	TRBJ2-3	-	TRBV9	TGTGCCAGCAGCGGAGATAGCGGGGGCACAGATACGCAGTATTTT	CASSGDSGGTDTQYF
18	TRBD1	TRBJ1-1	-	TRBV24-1	TGTGCCACCAGTGATTTGACCGGGACAGCAAGGGTGGAGACTGAAGCTTTCTTT	CATSDLTGTARVETEAFF
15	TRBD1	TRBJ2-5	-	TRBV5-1	TGCGCCAGCAGCCCGGGGGGGACAGGGGGCGAGACCCAGTACTTC	CASSPGGTGGETQYF
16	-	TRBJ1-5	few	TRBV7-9	TGTGCCAGCAGCCCCGCGGGCGGCTTAGGCAATCAGCCCCAGCATTTT	CASSPAGGLGNQPQHF
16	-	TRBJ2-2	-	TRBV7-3	TGTGCCAGCAGCCTATCCGGGAGCCTGAGCACCGGGGAGCTGTTTTTT	CASSLSGSLSTGELFF
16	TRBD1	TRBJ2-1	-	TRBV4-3	TGCGCCAGCACGAATACTCGACAGGGGTTGGGGAATGAGCAGTTCTTC	CASTNTRQGLGNEQFF
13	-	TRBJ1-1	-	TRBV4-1	TGCGCCAGCAGCCAAGATCTAATCACTGAAGCTTTCTTT	CASSQDLITEAFF
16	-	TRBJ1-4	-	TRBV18	TGTGCCAGCTCACCGGTGATGGGCGCAACTAATGAAAAACTGTTTTTT	CASSPVMGATNEKLFF
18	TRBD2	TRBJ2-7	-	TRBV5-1	TGCGCCAGCAGCTTGACCATAGCGGGAGGGGCATCTTCCTACGAGCAGTACTTC	CASSLTIAGGASSYEQYF
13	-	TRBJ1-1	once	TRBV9	TGTGCCAGCAGCGTAGCAGGGAACACTGAAGCTTTCTTT	CASSVAGNTEAFF